This T cell receptor (beta chain) emerged from a study of T cell responses to AZD1222 COVID-19 vaccine. Assay used: immunoSEQ multiplex PCR; TCRdb lists only in-frame clones, some missing. The profile shows about 59,000 clones, 80% to 90% of them singletons. Findings and limits, study-wide: Regions 160-218 and 743-854 held dominance among vaccine-associated CD4 TCRs, which spanned spike. Donors in the cohort were predominantly white British and more often female, and clonal diversity was possibly underestimated. At study baseline, merely roughly 6 AZD1222 recipients were seropositive.

The germline CDR1 and CDR2 sequences are SGHTA and FQGNSA. V shed 5 bases and J 11 bases; nucleotides not matched to a gene: 10. The CDR3 length is 13 residues. In the case of this clone: Its cognate antigen is unknown.

Specimen: peripheral blood, collected 28 days after the second AZD1222 dose. The TCR was taken from an adult who received the AZD1222 COVID-19 vaccine. The chain has TRBV7-2 and TRBJ1-2; 8 bases match TRBD1. The CDR3 DNA reads as TGTGCCAGCAGCGGGCAACAGGGGGTCGGGTACACCTTC. This codes for CASSGQQGVGYTF. Combining the CDR3 with reference TRBV7-2 and TRBJ1-2 gives the whole variable domain GAGVSQSPSNKVTEKGKDVELRCDPISGHTALYWYRQSLGQGLEFLIYFQGNSAPDKSGLPSDRFSAERTGGSVSTLTIQRTQQEDSAVYLCASSGQQGVGYTFGSGTRLTVV.